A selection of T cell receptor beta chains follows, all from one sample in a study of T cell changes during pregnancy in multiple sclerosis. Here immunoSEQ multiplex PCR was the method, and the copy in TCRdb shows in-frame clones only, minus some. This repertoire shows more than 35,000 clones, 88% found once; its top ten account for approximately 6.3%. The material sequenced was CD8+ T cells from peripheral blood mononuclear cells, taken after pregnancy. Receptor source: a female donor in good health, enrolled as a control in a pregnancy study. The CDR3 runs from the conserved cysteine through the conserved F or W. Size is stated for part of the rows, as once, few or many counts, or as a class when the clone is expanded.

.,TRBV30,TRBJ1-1,CAWSSPTGMNTEAFF
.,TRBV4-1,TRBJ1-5,CASSQTAPGQPQHF
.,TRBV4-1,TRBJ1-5,CASSQIQGNQPQHF
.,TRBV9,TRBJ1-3,CASSVGRDRGNTIYF
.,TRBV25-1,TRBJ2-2,CASTGTGELFF
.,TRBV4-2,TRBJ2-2,CASSQGPGDTGELFF
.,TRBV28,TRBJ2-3,CASSLTTSVADTQYF
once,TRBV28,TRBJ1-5,CASSSITGVGSQPQHF
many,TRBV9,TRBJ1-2,CASSVEQGPGSGYTF
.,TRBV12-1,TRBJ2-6,CASSFVGLTISGANVLTF
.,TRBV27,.,CASSLGDSYEQYF
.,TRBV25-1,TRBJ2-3,CASSEYPPRDYTDTQYF
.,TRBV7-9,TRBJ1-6,CASIREADNSPLHF
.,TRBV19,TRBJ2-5,CASSILGGSQETQYF
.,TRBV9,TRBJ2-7,CASSVGGGSTYEQYF
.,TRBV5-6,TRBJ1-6,CASSLGGGSIEGINSPLHF
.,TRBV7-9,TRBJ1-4,CASSVTGATNEKLFF
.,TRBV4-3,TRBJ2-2,CASSQEQAGGPITGELFF
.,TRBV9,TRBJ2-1,CASSPSGGAYEQFF
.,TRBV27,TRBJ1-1,CASSLGAGESFF
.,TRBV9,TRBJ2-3,CASSVAGLAAVDTQYF
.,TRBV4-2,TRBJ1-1,CASSRPGGTEAFF
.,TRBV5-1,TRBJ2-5,CASSFGETQYF
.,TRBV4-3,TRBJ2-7,CASSQAGQGYEQYF
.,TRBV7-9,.,CASSPPGQGAYEQYF